This T cell receptor beta chain was recorded in a study of T cell changes during pregnancy in multiple sclerosis. Using immunoSEQ multiplex PCR, the repertoire was profiled, and TCRdb retains in-frame clones only, with some absent. This table has around 54,000 clones, 92% appearing once. The CDR3 totals 13 residues. In germline, CDR1 is SQVTM, CDR2 ANQGSEA. The ends were cut back, 6 bases at V and 4 bases at J, with 16 bases in the middle. The source was CD4+ T cells from peripheral blood mononuclear cells, collected after pregnancy. The clonotype originates from a female donor in good health, enrolled as a control in a pregnancy study. The chain carries TRBV29-1 and TRBJ2-7; D is uncertain. CDR3 nucleotide sequence: TGCAGCGTCAGACTGGAAACAAGTTACGAGCAGTACTTC. This gives the protein CSVRLETSYEQYF.